One sample yielded the 20 T cell receptor beta chains listed below, sequenced in a study of T cell repertoires in cytomegalovirus infection. TCRdb re-derived calls from the reads in MiXCR, one entry per CDR3 protein. The sample yields 350,000 to 550,000 distinct CDR3 sequences, approximately 31% seen once. Sequenced input: PBMCs. Source of these receptors: a human donor in good health (CMV status not recorded). Some clones in this sample may be carry-over from other donors' samples.

V and J are TRBV7-6 and TRBJ1-5; D unclear. This CDR3 is 12 amino acids long. Germline V gives CDR1 SGHVS, CDR2 FNYEAQ. V shed 5 bases and J shed 6 bases, with 8 bases lying between them. The CDR3 reads CASSEGGQPQHF. The CDR3 DNA reads as TGTGCCAGCAGCGAAGGTGGTCAGCCCCAGCATTTT.

The chain recombines TRBV19 with TRBJ2-1; 9 bases align to TRBD2. Per germline, CDR1 LNHDA and CDR2 SQIVND (reference sequence). The CDR3 is made up of 16 amino acids. Trimming took 3 bases from V and 3 from J; bases not matched to a gene: 6. The CDR3 region has the DNA TGTGCCAGTAGTATTTCAGGTAGCGGGAGCTACAATGAGCAGTTCTTC. Protein sequence: CASSISGSGSYNEQFF.

The sample holds many counts of this clonotype. The chain combines TRBV14 with TRBJ2-1, with D maybe TRBD1 (7 bases). Deletions cut 1 base from V and 1 base from J, with 11 bases between. Germline V gene sequence: CDR1 SGHDN, CDR2 FVKESK. This CDR3 spans 16 amino acids. CDR3 region: CASSQGSGGSYNEQFF. The CDR3 nucleotides are TGTGCCAGCAGCCAAGGGTCAGGGGGGTCCTACAATGAGCAGTTCTTC.

This clonotype came up a few times. V and J are TRBV6-6 and TRBJ2-7; no clear D gene. The CDR3 has 18 residues. The germline V gene encodes CDR1 MNHNY and CDR2 SVGAGI (reference sequence). Trimming took 1 base from V and 5 from J, leaving 24 bases between them. CDR3 protein: CASSYFRVVSNSVDEQYF. CDR3 in DNA: TGTGCCAGCAGTTACTTTCGTGTGGTTTCGAACAGTGTCGACGAGCAGTACTTC.

This clonotype was counted at least ten times. The genes are TRBV7-9 and TRBJ1-2; tentative D call: TRBD1 (6 bases). CDR3 size: 15 residues. Germline CDR1 is SEHNR and CDR2 is FQNEAQ (reference sequence). Trimming pared 5 bases from V and 2 bases from J, leaving 15 bases between. Here the CDR3 reads CASSRPTGQNYGYTF. The DNA for the CDR3 is TGTGCCAGCAGCCGCCCGACAGGACAGAACTATGGCTACACCTTC.

This clonotype has at least ten counts. The gene calls are TRBV19 and TRBJ2-3; D is perhaps TRBD2 (5 bases). Germline V gene sequence: CDR1 LNHDA, CDR2 SQIVND (reference sequence). The germline V and J ends were trimmed by 3 bases and 5 bases, with 9 bases remaining between them. The CDR3 runs to 13 residues. CDR3 in amino acids: CASSIGREDTQYF. CDR3 coding DNA: TGTGCCAGTAGTATCGGTCGGGAAGATACGCAGTATTTT. Drawing the rest from reference TRBV19 and TRBJ2-3, the complete variable domain is DGGITQSPKYLFRKEGQNVTLSCEQNLNHDAMYWYRQDPGQGLRLIYYSQIVNDFQKGDIAEGYSVSREKKESFPLTVTSAQKNPTAFYLCASSIGREDTQYFGPGTRLTVL.

V and J are TRBV6-1 and TRBJ1-3; no firm D call. The germline V gene has CDR1 MNHNS and CDR2 SASEGT. The length of the CDR3 is 14 residues. Between the trimmed V and J ends, which lost 5 bases and 0 bases, there was a span of 8 bases. The CDR3 nucleotides read TGTGCCAGCAGTCGGGCAGCCTCTGGAAACACCATATATTTT. It specifies CASSRAASGNTIYF.

This clonotype was detected a few times. This rearrangement joins TRBV2 to TRBJ2-1, with D possibly being TRBD1 or TRBD2 (6 bases each). V lost 5 bases, J lost 1 base, and 15 bases lay in between. There are 16 residues in the CDR3. Germline CDR1 SNHLY, CDR2 FYNNEI. The DNA of the CDR3 is TGTGCCAGCAGTTTTGGGGGGCCCGAATCCTACAATGAGCAGTTCTTC. It translates to CASSFGGPESYNEQFF.

A note on this clonotype: The conserved phenylalanine or tryptophan is not found at the CDR3 terminus, so this likely reflects a read error. The V gene is TRBV7-4, the J gene TRBJ2-7; D is undetermined. The germline CDR1 and CDR2 sequences are SGHVT and SQSDAQ. V was clipped by 5 bases and J by 0 bases, with 17 bases between them. The CDR3 has 16 amino acids. The CDR3 region has the DNA TGTGCCAGCAGCCCTAGGAGTTTGGCCAGCTCCTACGAGCAGTACTAC. Its protein product is CASSPRSLASSYEQYY.

V usage is TRBV6-4 and J usage is TRBJ2-1; 15 positions agree with TRBD2. CDR1 is MRHNA and CDR2 is SNTAGT in the germline V gene. This CDR3 is 16 amino acids long. Trimming took 2 bases from V and 8 from J; bases not matched to a gene: 4. The DNA of the CDR3 is TGTGCCAGCAGTGACGGGACTAGCGGGGGGACTGATGAGCAGTTCTTC. Translated: CASSDGTSGGTDEQFF.

This clonotype was picked up many times. The CDR3 bases are TGTGCCAGCAGCTATACCACAGGGGTGCAATCCTACGAGCAGTACTTC. Its translation: CASSYTTGVQSYEQYF. The chain joins TRBV7-6 to TRBJ2-7; 7 bases line up with TRBD1. The trim removed 4 bases at V and 1 base at J, leaving 10 bases unmatched. The germline V gene encodes CDR1 SGHVS and CDR2 FNYEAQ. CDR3 length: 16 residues.

CDR3 coding DNA: TGTGCCAGCAGTGTGGGGAACTATGGCTACACCTTC. Encoded protein: CASSVGNYGYTF. This chain links TRBV12-3 or TRBV12-4 with TRBJ1-2; no reliable D call. Trimming removed 5 bases from V and 2 bases from J, with 6 bases in between. The CDR3 sequence is 12 residues long.

This clonotype was seen at least ten times. The rearrangement links TRBV7-8 to TRBJ2-1; TRBD2 agrees at 7 bases. The V gene end was trimmed by 4 bases and the J gene end by 5 bases; junction bases not matched to a gene: 14. The germline gives CDR1 SGHVS, CDR2 FQNEAQ. There are 17 residues in the CDR3. The DNA for the CDR3 is TGTGCCAGCAGCTCCGCCCTCCGGTCTAGCGGAAACAATGAGCAGTTCTTC. The encoded protein is CASSSALRSSGNNEQFF.

This clonotype was seen at least ten times. The chain employs TRBV12-3 or TRBV12-4 and TRBJ1-5; D unclear. The V end lost 3 bases, the J end lost 2 bases, and 14 bases lay between the germline ends. The CDR3 extends over 16 amino acids. The CDR3 nucleotides are TGTGCCAGCAGTTTTTCGCCTATAGCGGGCAATCAGCCCCAGCATTTT. It codes for CASSFSPIAGNQPQHF.

The chain joins TRBV4-2 to TRBJ1-5; tentatively, D is TRBD1 (6 bases). Germline lookup yields CDR1 LGHNA and CDR2 YNFKEQ. Trimming took 4 bases from V and 4 from J, leaving 17 bases between them. The length of the CDR3 is 16 residues. In DNA form, the CDR3 reads TGTGCCAGCAGCCCAGAGGGACATTTGTCTAATCAGCCCCAGCATTTT. It encodes CASSPEGHLSNQPQHF.

This clonotype has at least ten counts. The chain carries TRBV7-2 and TRBJ1-5; 7 bases line up with TRBD1. This CDR3 is built from 18 residues. With V trimmed by 2 bases and J by 0 bases, 10 bases remained unmatched. CDR1 and CDR2 (germline): SGHTA, FQGNSA. This chain's CDR3 is CASSLLGRGIGSNQPQHF. As DNA, the CDR3 is TGTGCCAGCAGCTTATTGGGCAGGGGGATCGGTAGCAATCAGCCCCAGCATTTT. Supplemented by reference TRBV7-2 and TRBJ1-5, the full variable domain reads GAGVSQSPSNKVTEKGKDVELRCDPISGHTALYWYRQSLGQGLEFLIYFQGNSAPDKSGLPSDRFSAERTGGSVSTLTIQRTQQEDSAVYLCASSLLGRGIGSNQPQHFGDGTRLSIL.

Turning to this clonotype: A much larger clone differs from this one at a single base, so this may be a read error. The CDR3 carries no conserved terminal phenylalanine or tryptophan, so it likely arises from a read error. For the CDR3, the DNA is TGTGCCAGCAGCCCGCGACCCGGGACAGGGGTACGGAATGAGCAGTTCTTA. Translation gives CASSPRPGTGVRNEQFL. V gene TRBV7-8 combines with J gene TRBJ2-1; 10 bases map to TRBD1. CDR3 length: 17 amino acids. Germline lookup yields CDR1 SGHVS and CDR2 FQNEAQ. The junction had 14 bases not matched to a gene; V was cut back by 5 bases and J by 7 bases.

The J gene is TRBJ1-5, the V gene TRBV12-3 or TRBV12-4, with 7 bases aligning to TRBD1. Trimming removed 7 bases from V and 4 bases from J; junction bases left unmatched: 7. CDR3 length equals 14 residues. CDR3 sequence: CASTLAGGNQPQHF. The CDR3 DNA reads as TGTGCCAGCACCCTAGCAGGGGGAAATCAGCCCCAGCATTTT.

This clonotype was observed many times. The chain recombines TRBV7-8 with TRBJ2-3; 7 nucleotides match TRBD2. CDR1 and CDR2 from the germline V gene are SGHVS and FQNEAQ. Germline trimming cut 3 bases from V and 0 bases from J; bases unmatched to any gene: 6. The CDR3 length is 16 residues. The CDR3 sequence: CASSFVAGPSTDTQYF. CDR3 DNA sequence: TGTGCCAGCAGCTTCGTAGCGGGCCCTAGCACAGATACGCAGTATTTT.

This clonotype was counted ten times or more. The CDR3 region is CASSAQRTVNTEAFF. DNA for the CDR3: TGTGCCAGCAGCGCCCAGAGGACAGTGAACACTGAAGCTTTCTTT. The chain has TRBV11-2 and TRBJ1-1; weak D call: TRBD1 (6 bases). Between the trimmed V and J ends, which lost 5 bases and 0 bases, there was a span of 13 bases. CDR1 is SGHAT and CDR2 is FQNNGV in the germline V gene. This CDR3 is 15 amino acids long.